The 22 T cell receptor beta chains reported below all come from one sample, sequenced in a study of identifying expanded T cells in peripheral blood. Method: immunoSEQ multiplex PCR; TCRdb's copy keeps in-frame clones and lacks some. Of about 100,000 clones in the sample, 80% to 90% were seen once. The sequencing input was blood. The receptors derive from a person aged 18 to 75 in good health.

In DNA form, the CDR3 reads TGTGCCAGCAGCGCGTCATCGAAGGGTAACTATGGCTACACCTTC. It is translated as CASSASSKGNYGYTF. V gene TRBV7-3 combines with J gene TRBJ1-2; D remains ambiguous. V dropped 5 bases and J dropped 1 base, with 14 bases sitting between them. Germline CDR1 reads SGHTA; CDR2 reads FQGTGA. CDR3 length equals 15 residues.

The chain links TRBV6-5 to TRBJ1-1; the D gene is possibly TRBD1 (5 bases). The germline gives CDR1 MNHEY, CDR2 SVGAGI. The CDR3 runs 14 residues. The V and J ends lost 7 bases and 3 bases respectively, with 15 bases between them. The CDR3 bases are TGTGCCAGCATCGCAGGGATGGTTGACACTGAAGCTTTCTTT. Translated, it gives CASIAGMVDTEAFF.

This clone was observed once. The chain uses TRBV9 and TRBJ2-5, with D uncertain. Germline-derived CDR1 and CDR2 are SGDLS and YYNGEE. The CDR3 spans 12 residues. V lost 0 bases and J lost 2, with 2 bases in between. CDR3 nucleotide sequence: TGTGCCAGCAGCGTAGGTCAAGAGACCCAGTACTTC. Protein: CASSVGQETQYF.

V is TRBV7-2 and J is TRBJ2-3, with 7 bases aligning to TRBD1. V shed 5 bases and J 0 bases; nucleotides not matched to a gene: 8. This CDR3 contains 16 residues. The germline gives CDR1 SGHTA, CDR2 FQGNSA. The CDR3 DNA follows: TGTGCCAGCAGCCAATTTAGACAGGGTAGCACAGATACGCAGTATTTT. It specifies CASSQFRQGSTDTQYF.

This clone has just a few counts. This chain links TRBV9 with TRBJ2-7; either TRBD1 or TRBD2 may supply D (5 bases each). Trimming cost V 1 base and J 3 bases, with 11 bases left between them. Germline assignment: CDR1 SGDLS and CDR2 YYNGEE. This CDR3 contains 14 residues. The CDR3 sequence: CASSVTGTNYEQYF. In nucleotides, the CDR3 is TGTGCCAGCAGCGTAACGGGGACCAACTACGAGCAGTACTTC.

The J gene is TRBJ2-2, the V gene TRBV12-5, with D possibly TRBD1 on 6 matching bases. V lost 7 bases and J lost 4, with 10 bases in between. Germline CDR1 is LGHNT and CDR2 is FRNRAP. This CDR3 has 13 residues. The CDR3 DNA reads TGTGCTAGTGCCTTACAGGGCACCGGGGAGCTGTTTTTT. Translating it yields CASALQGTGELFF.

This chain connects TRBV7-9 to TRBJ1-3; D not certain. CDR1 is SEHNR and CDR2 is FQNEAQ in the germline V gene (reference sequence). V was pared by 4 bases and J by 0 bases, with 22 bases between. The CDR3 has 19 amino acids. DNA for the CDR3: TGTGCCAGCAGCTCACCTGGAAAATCACAGATCTTCTCTGGAAACACCATATATTTT. Translated: CASSSPGKSQIFSGNTIYF.

The gene calls are TRBV5-4 and TRBJ2-2, with D perhaps given as TRBD1 or TRBD2 (5 bases each). The germline V gene has CDR1 SGHNT and CDR2 YYREEE (reference sequence). CDR3 length: 16 amino acids. Trimming removed 4 bases from V and 7 bases from J, with 20 bases in between. Here the CDR3 DNA reads TGTGCCAGCAGCCGAGAGGGGATGGATTCAGGCGGGGAGCTGTTTTTT. This codes for CASSREGMDSGGELFF.

This clone was detected once. The chain has TRBV19 and TRBJ1-1, with D perhaps matching TRBD1 (5 bases). CDR3 size: 15 residues. The germline V and J ends were trimmed by 0 bases and 1 base, with 9 bases remaining between them. Germline V lookup: CDR1 LNHDA, CDR2 SQIVND (reference sequence). The CDR3 is CASSIEGEGNTEAFF. The CDR3 bases are TGTGCCAGTAGTATAGAGGGGGAGGGGAACACTGAAGCTTTCTTT.

The V and J genes are TRBV30 and TRBJ1-1; D not resolved. V lost 0 bases and J lost 7, with 12 bases in between. The CDR3 is 13 amino acids. The germline V gene has CDR1 GTSNPN and CDR2 SVGIG (reference sequence). CDR3 sequence: CAWSVNSGDEAFF. DNA of the CDR3: TGTGCCTGGAGTGTAAATTCAGGCGATGAAGCTTTCTTT.

The rearrangement uses TRBV2 and TRBJ1-3; D remains ambiguous. CDR3 length equals 13 residues. V was cut by 6 bases and J by 2 bases, with 8 bases left in between. Germline assignment: CDR1 SNHLY and CDR2 FYNNEI. CDR3 amino acids: CASRMRAGNTIYF. DNA for the CDR3: TGTGCCAGCAGGATGCGTGCTGGAAACACCATATATTTT.

This clone appeared a single time. The genes are TRBV5-4 and TRBJ2-5; the D gene is possibly TRBD1 (5 bases). The V end was cut by 3 bases, the J end by 1 base, with 10 bases between. This CDR3 region has 14 residues. Per the germline V gene, CDR1 is SGHNT and CDR2 is YYREEE (reference sequence). CDR3 in DNA: TGTGCCAGCAGCTCGACAGCGACCCAAGAGACCCAGTACTTC. It is translated as CASSSTATQETQYF.

This chain joins TRBV30 and TRBJ1-6; TRBD1 matches at 9 bases. Germline CDR1 is GTSNPN and CDR2 is SVGIG (reference sequence). The CDR3 extends over 13 amino acids. V was clipped by 5 bases and J by 7 bases; unmatched bases: 3. The CDR3 nucleotides are TGTGCCTGGGAAGGACAGGGGAATTCACCCCTCCACTTT. Translated, it gives CAWEGQGNSPLHF.

The chain employs TRBV30 and TRBJ2-1, with 13 bases fitting TRBD2. Germline V lookup: CDR1 GTSNPN, CDR2 SVGIG (reference sequence). The CDR3 is 18 amino acids. V trimming: 0 bases; J trimming: 9 bases; junction bases outside the gene matches: 14. The CDR3 reads CAWSVLGTSGRARGEQFF. The CDR3 coding sequence is TGTGCCTGGAGTGTGCTGGGTACTAGCGGGAGGGCCCGGGGTGAGCAGTTCTTC.

The chain carries TRBV29-1 and TRBJ1-1; D is ambiguous. CDR3 length equals 13 residues. V lost 8 bases, J lost 0 bases, and 13 bases lay in between. The germline CDR1 and CDR2 sequences are SQVTM and ANQGSEA. The CDR3 region has the DNA TGCAGCCCGATGGAGCAGATGAACACTGAAGCTTTCTTT. Encoded protein: CSPMEQMNTEAFF.

The chain uses TRBV7-6 and TRBJ2-2; D possibly uses TRBD1 or TRBD2 (5 bases each). CDR3 length: 18 residues. CDR1 is SGHVS, CDR2 FNYEAQ, per germline. The V and J ends lost 0 bases and 7 bases respectively, with 21 bases between them. CDR3 bases: TGTGCCAGCAGCTTAGCGATGGGGACCTCCGACTCCCTCGGGGAGCTGTTTTTT. Amino acid sequence: CASSLAMGTSDSLGELFF.

The chain combines TRBV2 with TRBJ2-7; 7 bases agree with TRBD1. The CDR3 consists of 13 residues. Germline lookup yields CDR1 SNHLY and CDR2 FYNNEI. V dropped 6 bases and J dropped 6; count of bases not matched to a gene: 8. CDR3 DNA sequence: TGTGCCAGCAGGCAGGGGGTTAGAAGCGAGCAGTACTTC. This sequence encodes CASRQGVRSEQYF.

This clone was counted only a few times. V gene TRBV7-9 combines with J gene TRBJ1-5; tentative D call: TRBD1 (5 bases). The length of the CDR3 is 13 residues. Germline CDR1 reads SEHNR; CDR2 reads FQNEAQ (reference sequence). The V end was cut by 5 bases, the J end by 7 bases, with 12 bases between. CDR3 amino acids: CASSAGLVQPQHF. The CDR3 DNA reads TGTGCCAGCAGCGCAGGGTTGGTCCAGCCCCAGCATTTT.

A few counts support this clone. This rearrangement joins TRBV10-3 to TRBJ1-1; 7 bases are shared with TRBD1. The CDR3 is 13 residues long. The germline CDR1 and CDR2 sequences are ENHRY and SYGVKD. V lost 10 bases, J lost 1 base, and 6 bases stayed unmatched. CDR3 bases: TGTGCCACCATAGGACAGGCGAACACTGAAGCTTTCTTT. This encodes CATIGQANTEAFF.

V and J are TRBV6-5 and TRBJ1-2; 12 bases agree with TRBD1. V gave up 6 bases and J gave up 8 bases; unmatched junction bases: 4. CDR3 length equals 13 residues. The germline V gene has CDR1 MNHEY and CDR2 SVGAGI. The CDR3 loop is CASSRGQGAGYTF. CDR3 DNA: TGTGCCAGCAGCCGGGGACAGGGGGCGGGCTACACCTTC.

In this sample, this clone turned up a few times. The chain links TRBV6-6 to TRBJ1-1, with D possibly matching TRBD1 (5 bases). The CDR3 has 12 amino acids. Germline lookup yields CDR1 MNHNY and CDR2 SVGAGI (reference sequence). V shed 3 bases and J shed 6 bases, with 8 bases lying between them. The CDR3 region is CASSYDSPEAFF. CDR3 sequence (DNA): TGTGCCAGCAGTTATGACAGCCCTGAAGCTTTCTTT.

This clone occurred a few times. The J gene is TRBJ1-2, the V gene TRBV14; perhaps TRBD1 as D (5 bases). The CDR3 consists of 12 residues. Between the trimmed V and J ends, which lost 5 bases and 8 bases, there was a span of 12 bases. CDR1 and CDR2 (germline): SGHDN, FVKESK. The CDR3 sequence: CASSGGFFGYTF. In nucleotides, the CDR3 is TGTGCCAGCAGCGGGGGTTTCTTCGGCTACACCTTC.